This T cell receptor (beta chain) was recovered during a study of PD-L1 blockade in urothelial cancer. This CDR3 spans 14 amino acids. V lost 5 bases, J lost 2 bases, and 13 bases lay in between. CDR1 and CDR2 (germline): SGHRS, YFSETQ. This clone has more than one count but fewer than ten. Using immunoSEQ multiplex PCR, the repertoire was profiled, and TCRdb retains in-frame clones only, with some absent. The table shows approximately 90,000 clones, with under 90% occurring only once. This sample's time point: pretreatment peripheral blood. This sequence joins TRBV5-1 and TRBJ1-1; D may be TRBD1 (5 bases). This receptor was obtained from a man aged 55-75 years with urothelial cancer. Specimen: PBMCs, collected around atezolizumab (anti-PD-L1) treatment. The CDR3 reads CASRVGGFNTEAFF. The DNA of the CDR3 is TGCGCCAGCAGGGTCGGGGGGTTTAACACTGAAGCTTTCTTT.